This paragraph covers one T cell receptor (beta chain) sequence. This clonotype occurred many times. The antigen this receptor binds is unknown. Per-base quality was not reported, and no clone a single base away is much larger than it. The data stem from a study of T cells in Graves' hyperthyroidism and ophthalmopathy (dated by TCRdb to between 2018 and 2020). Looking at the study overall: Peripheral blood samples were taken at initial diagnosis, before any treatment was given. To identify TCR V-J signatures that set the groups apart, the researchers used a discovery cohort of approximately 98 patients, made up of 40 to 45 with Graves' ophthalmopathy and around 58 with stable Graves' hyperthyroidism. According to the paper, TCR Vbeta CDR3 sequencing was carried out on 135 peripheral blood samples, which came from 40 to 45 ophthalmopathy, around 75 hyperthyroidism and around 17 progressor patients. The roughly 91 discovery patients were randomly divided into training and test sets at a 7:3 ratio. Whether ophthalmopathy could be predicted prospectively was tested in an independent validation cohort made up of 18 to 20 hyperthyroidism patients plus 17 patients who later progressed to ophthalmopathy. Following sampling, methimazole starting at 30 mg daily was given to hyperthyroidism patients, and high-dose intravenous methylprednisolone was given to ophthalmopathy patients. In roughly six Graves' hyperthyroidism patients, the study also compared T-cell repertoires from thyroid tissue with T-cell repertoires from blood. The research as a whole found: In cross-validation, a model built on a 13 V-J signature told ophthalmopathy apart from stable hyperthyroidism with about 90% sensitivity and approximately 84% specificity, and in testing the same model reached 80%/75%. Most expanded thyroid clonotypes (frequency above 0.001) were also found in blood, which suggests that blood repertoires may mirror thyroid immune responses. No statistical method was used to set the sample size in advance, and investigators knew the group allocation. During validation, the model predicted progression to ophthalmopathy a median of approximately 7 months ahead of onset, with almost 71% sensitivity and roughly 72% specificity.

TCR beta CDR3 regions were amplified from RNA transcripts. A first-round RT-PCR of the TCR CDR3 used the HTBI primer set with the Qiagen OneStep RT-PCR kit. Libraries were constructed in a second round of multiplex PCR, after which size selection and purification were carried out. Paired-end sequencing of the libraries was performed with 100 bp reads on an Illumina HiSeq2000. In the authors' own workflow: SOAPnuke was used to process the raw data, removing reads that contained adapters or uncalled bases, had a mean Phred below 15, or lacked an exact match to the constant primer or identifier. High-quality paired reads were merged with COPE v1.2.5, and unique nucleotide sequences were defined as clonotypes. MiTCR v1.1 was used to align clonotypes to the IMGT TRBV, TRBD and TRBJ reference segments. The analysis was restricted to V-J combinations with a frequency above 0.0001, which together covered around 99% of the repertoires. A TCS score was defined as the ratio of F50 (clonal expansion) to E x V (chaos), with BLOSUM62-based TCRdist applied between CDR3 peptides within each V-J. Welch's t-statistics and random forest reduced fewer than 600 V-J features to roughly 13, which were used in a naive Bayes classifier (R e1071). In-frame beta chains were kept once TCRdb had trimmed the public reads at Q25 with fastp and called clones with MiXCR. Each entry merges the rows of one CDR3 protein and shows their most common DNA and genes. TCRdb's processing, not the study's, gives the V and J calls here. The table for this sample lists some 570,000 distinct CDR3 sequences; about 14% of them were counted only once. The top ten hold less than 9% of the sample.

Ophthalmopathy patients had moderately to severely active disease, with a Clinical Activity Score of 3 or more, a NOSPECS grade of 4 or more, and a disease duration of less than 3 months. The study excluded patients with uncontrolled infections, other autoimmune diseases, pregnancy or lactation. Diagnoses relied on clinical symptoms, serum thyroxine and TRAb, thyroid ultrasound and orbital computed tomography. Ficoll-Paque density gradient centrifugation was used to isolate PBMCs from around 9.1 ml of fresh peripheral blood. Total RNA was extracted with Trizol reagent, and quality was checked on an Agilent 2100 Bioanalyzer. Sequences KGHDR (CDR1) and SFDVKD (CDR2) are obtained from the germline V gene. V was cut back by 3 bases and J by 1 base, leaving a gap of 8 bases between them. From its cysteine to its phenylalanine, the CDR3 spans 14 amino acids. Only the CDR3 part of the read is kept: 42 bases, read in frame from the first base.

The sequence was obtained from a woman aged 18-29 years with Graves' ophthalmopathy. The chain is assembled from TRBV24-1 and TRBJ1-1, and TRBD1 may be the D gene, going by 6 matching bases. Sample: blood. The nucleotide sequence reads TGTGCCACCAGTGATCCGGGACAGAACACTGAAGCTTTCTTT. The resulting protein is CATSDPGQNTEAFF.